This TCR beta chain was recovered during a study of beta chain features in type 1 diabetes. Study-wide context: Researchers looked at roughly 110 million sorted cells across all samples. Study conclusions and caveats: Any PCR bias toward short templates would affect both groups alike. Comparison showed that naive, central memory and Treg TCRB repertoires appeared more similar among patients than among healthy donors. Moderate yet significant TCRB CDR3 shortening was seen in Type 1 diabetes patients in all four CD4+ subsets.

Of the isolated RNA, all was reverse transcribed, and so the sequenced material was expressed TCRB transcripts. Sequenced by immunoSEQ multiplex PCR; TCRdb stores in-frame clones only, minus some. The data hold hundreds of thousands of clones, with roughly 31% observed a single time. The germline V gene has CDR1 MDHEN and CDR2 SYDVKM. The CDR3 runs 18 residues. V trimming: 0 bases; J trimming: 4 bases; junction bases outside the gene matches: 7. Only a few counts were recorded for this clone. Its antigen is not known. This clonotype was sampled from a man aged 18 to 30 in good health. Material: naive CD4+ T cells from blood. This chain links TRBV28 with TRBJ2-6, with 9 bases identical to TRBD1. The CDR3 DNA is TGTGCCAGCAGTTTATGGGGACAGGGCGCGAAAGGGGCCAACGTCCTGACTTTC. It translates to CASSLWGQGAKGANVLTF.